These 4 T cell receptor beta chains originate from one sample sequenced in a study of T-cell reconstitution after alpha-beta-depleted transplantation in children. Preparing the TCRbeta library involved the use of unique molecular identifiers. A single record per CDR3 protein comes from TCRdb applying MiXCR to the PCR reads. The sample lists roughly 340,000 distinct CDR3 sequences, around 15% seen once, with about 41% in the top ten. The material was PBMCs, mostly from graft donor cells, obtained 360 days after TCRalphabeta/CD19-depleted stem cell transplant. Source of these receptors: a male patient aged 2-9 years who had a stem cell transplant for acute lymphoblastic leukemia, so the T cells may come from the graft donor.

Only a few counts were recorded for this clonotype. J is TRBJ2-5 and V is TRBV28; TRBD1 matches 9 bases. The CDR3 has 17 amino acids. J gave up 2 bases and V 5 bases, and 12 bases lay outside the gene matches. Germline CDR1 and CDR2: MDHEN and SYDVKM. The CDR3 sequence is CASSTRYRDRAQETQYF. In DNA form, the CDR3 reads TGTGCCAGCAGTACTCGCTACCGGGACAGGGCTCAAGAGACCCAGTACTTC.

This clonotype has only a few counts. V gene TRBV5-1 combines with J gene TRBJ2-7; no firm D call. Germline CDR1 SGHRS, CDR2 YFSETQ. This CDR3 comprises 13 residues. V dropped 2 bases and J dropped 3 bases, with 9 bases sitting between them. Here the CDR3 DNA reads TGCGCCAGCAGCTTTGGCAGCCACTACGAGCAGTACTTC. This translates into CASSFGSHYEQYF.

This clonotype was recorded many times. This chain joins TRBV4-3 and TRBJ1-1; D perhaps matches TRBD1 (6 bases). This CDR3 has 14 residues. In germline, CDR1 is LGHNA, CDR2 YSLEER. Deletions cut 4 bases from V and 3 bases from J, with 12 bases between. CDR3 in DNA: TGCGCCAGCAGCCTGGGGGCGGTCGACACTGAAGCTTTCTTT. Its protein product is CASSLGAVDTEAFF.

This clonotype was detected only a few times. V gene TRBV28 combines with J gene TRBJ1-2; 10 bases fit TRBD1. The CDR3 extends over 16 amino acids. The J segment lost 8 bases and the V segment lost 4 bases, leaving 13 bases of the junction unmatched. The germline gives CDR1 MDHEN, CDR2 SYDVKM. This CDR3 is CASSSPALGQGSGYTF. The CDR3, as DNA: TGTGCCAGCAGTTCCCCGGCGTTGGGACAGGGGTCAGGCTACACCTTC.